The 17 T cell receptor beta chains presented below share a single source sample, sequenced in a study of blood T cells in healthy people across ages. Primed by a sample-barcoded 5' primer and a J-beta primer mix, a second PCR proceeded for roughly 6 to 12 cycles. TCRdb passed the 5' RACE reads through MiXCR, listing each CDR3 protein once. The data hold around 1.7 million distinct CDR3 sequences, with 28% observed a single time. What was sequenced was blood. The receptor source for this set is a woman aged 30 to 39 in good health.

The chain employs TRBV6-1 and TRBJ1-1; D perhaps matches TRBD1 (6 bases). Trimming left V 7 bases short and J 3 bases short, with 12 bases between. This CDR3 region has 13 residues. CDR1 is MNHNS, CDR2 SASEGT, per germline. The CDR3 is CASMTGTYTEAFF. For the CDR3, the DNA is TGTGCCAGCATGACCGGGACATACACTGAAGCTTTCTTT.

This chain joins TRBV20-1 and TRBJ2-3; 10 bases map to TRBD2. CDR3 length: 16 residues. V trimming: 1 base; J trimming: 4 bases; junction bases outside the gene matches: 8. Germline V gene data show CDR1 as DFQATT and CDR2 as SNEGSKA (reference sequence). The CDR3, as DNA: TGCAGTGCTAGAGCTCGCAGCGGGGGGGCTTCAGATACGCAGTATTTT. The encoded protein is CSARARSGGASDTQYF.

A few counts support this clonotype. The V gene is TRBV20-1, the J gene TRBJ2-5; 10 bases match TRBD2. The CDR3 extends over 17 amino acids. V gave up 3 bases and J gave up 6 bases; unmatched junction bases: 16. Germline CDR1 is DFQATT and CDR2 is SNEGSKA (reference sequence). Here the CDR3 reads CSARVPTAGGLVKTQYF. The DNA for the CDR3 is TGCAGTGCTAGGGTCCCGACAGCGGGGGGGCTTGTTAAGACCCAGTACTTC.

On this clonotype: With a much larger clone just one base away, this may be a read error. This chain uses TRBV7-9 with TRBJ2-7, with a weak D call TRBD2 (5 bases). The CDR3 is made up of 15 amino acids. Germline lookup yields CDR1 SEHNR and CDR2 FQNEAQ (reference sequence). DNA for the CDR3: TGTGCCCGCAGCTTAACTCGACCCGAGGGCTACGAGCAGTACTTC. It encodes CARSLTRPEGYEQYF.

V usage is TRBV7-3 and J usage is TRBJ1-2; 8 bases map to TRBD1. This CDR3 region has 16 residues. Germline V gene data show CDR1 as SGHTA and CDR2 as FQGTGA. V gave up 0 bases and J gave up 9 bases; unmatched junction bases: 12. CDR3 DNA: TGTGCCAGCAGCTTAACGGCGGGGACAGGCTCGAAACGCTACACCTTC. As protein: CASSLTAGTGSKRYTF.

The V gene is TRBV4-2, the J gene TRBJ2-5; tentative D call: TRBD2 (5 bases). The end of the DNA aligns better with TRBJ2-7, so the J call may be wrong. Germline-derived CDR1 and CDR2 are LGHNA and YNFKEQ. The CDR3 covers 14 residues. This CDR3 reads CASSQDSPNYEQYF. DNA for the CDR3: TGTGCCAGCAGCCAGGACTCGCCTAACTACGAGCAGTACTTC.

This clonotype was found many times. The chain links TRBV29-1 to TRBJ2-6; D gene ambiguous. The germline V gene has CDR1 SQVTM and CDR2 ANQGSEA. The length of the CDR3 is 14 residues. The ends were cut back, 4 bases at V and 2 bases at J, with 9 bases in the middle. The CDR3 is CSVAKGTGANVLTF. CDR3 DNA sequence: TGCAGCGTTGCAAAAGGTACTGGGGCCAACGTCCTGACTTTC.

The chain uses TRBV7-2 and TRBJ2-5; TRBD2 aligns across 8 bases. Per the germline V gene, CDR1 is SGHTA and CDR2 is FQGNSA. The CDR3 is made up of 16 amino acids. The trim removed 5 bases at V and 5 bases at J, leaving 13 bases unmatched. CDR3 in DNA: TGTGCCAGCAGCACATCACTAGCGGAAGTAAGGGAGACCCAGTACTTC. The encoded protein is CASSTSLAEVRETQYF. Combining the CDR3 with reference TRBV7-2 and TRBJ2-5 gives the whole variable domain GAGVSQSPSNKVTEKGKDVELRCDPISGHTALYWYRQSLGQGLEFLIYFQGNSAPDKSGLPSDRFSAERTGGSVSTLTIQRTQQEDSAVYLCASSTSLAEVRETQYFGPGTRLLVL.

The rearrangement links TRBV7-2 to TRBJ1-1; perhaps TRBD1 as D (5 bases). Germline CDR1 SGHTA, CDR2 FQGNSA. The CDR3 runs to 12 residues. V dropped 4 bases and J dropped 9 bases, with 12 bases sitting between them. The CDR3 here is CASSSVGVKAFF. The CDR3 DNA reads TGTGCCAGCAGCTCCGTGGGGGTCAAAGCTTTCTTT.

The rearrangement uses TRBV10-3 and TRBJ2-1, with 7 nucleotides matching TRBD1. The germline CDR1 and CDR2 sequences are ENHRY and SYGVKD. CDR3 length equals 15 residues. J gave up 7 bases and V 4 bases, and 10 bases lay outside the gene matches. The CDR3 sequence: CAISAYQGVENEQFF. CDR3 DNA: TGTGCCATCAGTGCGTATCAGGGGGTAGAAAATGAGCAGTTCTTC.

This chain uses TRBV30 with TRBJ2-1, with 11 bases aligning to TRBD2. Trimming removed 4 bases from V and 5 bases from J; junction bases left unmatched: 7. CDR3 length: 15 amino acids. Germline V gives CDR1 GTSNPN, CDR2 SVGIG (reference sequence). The CDR3 DNA follows: TGTGCCTGGACCCTAGCGGGGGGTAGGGACAATGAGCAGTTCTTC. Translating it yields CAWTLAGGRDNEQFF. Combining the CDR3 with reference TRBV30 and TRBJ2-1 gives the whole variable domain SQTIHQWPATLVQPVGSPLSLECTVEGTSNPNLYWYRQAAGRGLQLLFYSVGIGQISSEVPQNLSASRPQDRQFILSSKKLLLSDSGFYLCAWTLAGGRDNEQFFGPGTRLTVL.

The chain recombines TRBV12-5 with TRBJ2-5; D ambiguous. V dropped 2 bases and J dropped 5 bases, with 15 bases sitting between them. Germline CDR1 reads LGHNT; CDR2 reads FRNRAP. The CDR3 runs 15 residues. The CDR3, as DNA: TGTGCTAGTGGTTTGATCGGCCGGTCCGGGGAGACCCAGTACTTC. As protein: CASGLIGRSGETQYF.

This chain connects TRBV9 to TRBJ1-1, with 7 bases identical to TRBD1. From germline, CDR1 is SGDLS and CDR2 YYNGEE. J gave up 4 bases and V 4 bases, and 7 bases lay outside the gene matches. The CDR3 covers 14 residues. The CDR3 DNA is TGTGCCAGCAGCCCTGCAGGGGGGGTCACTGAAGCTTTCTTT. Protein sequence: CASSPAGGVTEAFF.

This clonotype was seen a few times. The chain couples TRBV10-3 to TRBJ2-7; 8 bases align to TRBD2. V lost 4 bases and J lost 5; bases outside the gene matches: 4. CDR3 length: 13 amino acids. The germline V gene encodes CDR1 ENHRY and CDR2 SYGVKD. The CDR3, as DNA: TGTGCCATCAGTGCCGGGAGGGCCCACGAGCAGTACTTC. This sequence encodes CAISAGRAHEQYF.

The chain couples TRBV10-1 to TRBJ2-5; 8 bases map to TRBD2. The J call may not be correct, given that the DNA end is closer to TRBJ2-7. CDR3 length equals 11 residues. Germline CDR1 reads WNHNN; CDR2 reads SYGVQD (reference sequence). The CDR3: CARGLVYEQYF. The DNA of the CDR3 is TGCGCCAGGGGACTAGTCTACGAGCAGTACTTC.

The chain is built from TRBV20-1 and TRBJ2-1; TRBD2 matches 11 bases. V shed 5 bases and J 9 bases; nucleotides not matched to a gene: 12. The length of the CDR3 is 15 residues. Germline CDR1 reads DFQATT; CDR2 reads SNEGSKA (reference sequence). The CDR3 here is CSAEKRLAGLVEQFF. In DNA form, the CDR3 reads TGCAGTGCTGAGAAAAGACTAGCGGGGTTGGTTGAGCAGTTCTTC.

This clonotype has ten or more counts. The J gene is TRBJ2-7, the V gene TRBV5-1; TRBD1 is a possible D gene (5 bases). Trimming stripped 0 bases from V and 6 bases from J, with 13 bases between. This CDR3 has 14 residues. Looked up from germline, CDR1 is SGHRS and CDR2 is YFSETQ. The CDR3 loop reads CASSLEQEHVEQYF. DNA for the CDR3: TGCGCCAGCAGCTTGGAACAGGAGCACGTCGAGCAGTACTTC.